This entry describes one T cell receptor beta chain. What it binds is unknown. TCRdb re-analysed the multiplex PCR reads in MiXCR, keeping a single row per CDR3 protein. The sample yields 20,000 to 30,000 distinct CDR3 sequences, 60% to 70% seen once. The data were obtained in a study of breast tumors, draining lymph nodes, adjacent tissues. The CDR3 runs to 14 residues. V lost 6 bases, J lost 3 bases, and 4 bases stayed unmatched. General observations from the study: Findings are consistent with lymph node origin and intratumoral expansion of most tumor T cells.

The sequence was collected from a female donor with breast cancer. Some clones in this sample may be carry-over from other donors' samples. Sequencing was performed on tumor-adjacent breast tissue. This chain uses TRBV12-3 or TRBV12-4 with TRBJ2-3; 9 bases align to TRBD1. The CDR3 DNA sequence: TGTGCCAGCAGGGTAGGACAGGGGACAGATACGCAGTATTTT. The encoded protein is CASRVGQGTDTQYF.